A single sample gave rise to the 9 T cell receptor beta chains below, sequenced in a study of monozygotic twins with inflammatory bowel disease. Each CDR3 protein gets one entry in TCRdb, which reprocessed the 5' RACE reads and gives no DNA. This repertoire includes some 440,000 distinct CDR3 sequences. Material: blood. The origin of the receptors is a human donor with ulcerative colitis or Crohn's disease, or a healthy co-twin of an affected twin (not recorded which).

The chain uses TRBV6-1 and TRBJ2-7. This CDR3 region has 12 residues. Germline V gene lookup returns CDR1 MNHNS and CDR2 SASEGT. CDR3 sequence: CASSERVYEQYF.

V and J are TRBV4-3 and TRBJ2-2; TCRdb indicates TRBD2, and absent DNA this call remains unverified. CDR3 size: 18 residues. CDR1 is LGHNA and CDR2 is YSLEER in the germline V gene. Here the CDR3 reads CASSQYDWREVNTGELFF.

The V and J genes are TRBV5-1 and TRBJ1-1; TCRdb indicates TRBD1, and absent DNA this call remains unverified. The CDR3 runs 16 residues. Germline V lookup: CDR1 SGHRS, CDR2 YFSETQ. CDR3 residues: CASSFARDRESTEAFF.

The chain links TRBV5-1 to TRBJ2-1; no DNA is available, so the TRBD2 call from TCRdb remains unchecked. The V gene's germline CDR1 is SGHRS and CDR2 YFSETQ. The CDR3 covers 15 residues. CDR3 residues: CASSQLAGEGNEQFF.

V gene TRBV12-3 or TRBV12-4 combines with J gene TRBJ2-3; TCRdb gives TRBD2 as the D gene, but with no DNA this cannot be confirmed. The length of the CDR3 is 13 residues. The CDR3 loop reads CASREGHTDTQYF.

This chain connects TRBV7-3 to TRBJ1-4; TCRdb gives TRBD1 as the D gene, but with no DNA this cannot be confirmed. CDR3 length: 14 residues. CDR1 SGHTA and CDR2 FQGTGA come from the germline V gene. The CDR3: CASSMTGGGEKLFF.

The chain is built from TRBV6-1 and TRBJ1-4; TCRdb's D call of TRBD1 is untestable without DNA. The CDR3 is 16 amino acids. CDR1 and CDR2 (germline): MNHNS, SASEGT. The chain's CDR3 is CASSLVRGQGGEKLFF.

The J gene is TRBJ1-1, the V gene TRBV6-2 or TRBV6-3; with no DNA, the TCRdb D assignment of TRBD1 cannot be verified. Germline V gene sequence: CDR1 MNHEY, CDR2 SVGEGT. CDR3 length: 15 residues. CDR3 residues: CASSYGGSGNTEAFF.

V is TRBV12-3 or TRBV12-4 and J is TRBJ1-5; absent DNA, TCRdb's TRBD1 call cannot be checked. The CDR3 sequence is 15 residues long. The CDR3 here is CASSPGTGDGQPQHF.